Sequencing of this TCR beta chain was carried out in a study of T cell responses to AZD1222 COVID-19 vaccine. CDR1 is SEHNR, CDR2 FQNEAQ, per germline (reference sequence). This CDR3 is 14 amino acids long. Trimming pared 4 bases from V and 4 bases from J, leaving 13 bases between. Study outcomes and limitations: At study baseline, merely more than 5 AZD1222 recipients were seropositive.

This clone occurred once. Its target is not known. Method: immunoSEQ multiplex PCR; TCRdb's copy keeps in-frame clones and lacks some. The table has 140,000 to 150,000 clones, around 88% seen once. Here the sequenced sample was peripheral blood, taken on day 0 of AZD1222 vaccination. V usage is TRBV7-9 and J usage is TRBJ2-5; D is perhaps TRBD1 or TRBD2 (5 bases each). This clonotype was sampled from an adult in good health. The CDR3 here is CASSWGTATETQYF. The CDR3 bases are TGTGCCAGCAGCTGGGGGACCGCAACAGAGACCCAGTACTTC.